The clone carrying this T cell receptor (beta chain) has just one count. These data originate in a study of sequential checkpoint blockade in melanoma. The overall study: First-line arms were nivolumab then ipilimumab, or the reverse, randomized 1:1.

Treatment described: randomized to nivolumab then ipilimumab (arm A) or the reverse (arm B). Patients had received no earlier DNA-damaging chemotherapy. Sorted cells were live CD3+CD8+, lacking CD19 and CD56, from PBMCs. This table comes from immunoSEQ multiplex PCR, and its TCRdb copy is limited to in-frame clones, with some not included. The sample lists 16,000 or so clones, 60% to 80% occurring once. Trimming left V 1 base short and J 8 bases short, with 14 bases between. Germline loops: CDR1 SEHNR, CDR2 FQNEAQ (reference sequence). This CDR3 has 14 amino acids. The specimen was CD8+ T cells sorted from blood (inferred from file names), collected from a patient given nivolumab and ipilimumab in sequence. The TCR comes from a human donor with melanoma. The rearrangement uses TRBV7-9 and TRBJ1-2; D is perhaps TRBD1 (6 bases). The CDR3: CASSLVTTGGGYTF. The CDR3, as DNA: TGTGCCAGCAGCTTAGTGACGACAGGAGGAGGCTACACCTTC.